This T cell receptor beta chain is drawn from a study of T cells in Graves' hyperthyroidism and ophthalmopathy. General observations from the study: Ophthalmopathy and stable hyperthyroidism were separated by a 13 V-J model. Appearing also in blood were most of the thyroid clonotypes expanded above 0.001.

Amplified TCR beta CDR3 regions came from RNA transcripts. During a first-round RT-PCR of the TCR CDR3, the HTBI primer set was used. MiXCR was run by TCRdb on the multiplex PCR reads, yielding one entry per CDR3 protein. This sample has fewer than 850,000 distinct CDR3 sequences, with approximately 15% found just once. The CDR3 is made up of 13 amino acids. Trimming left V 5 bases short and J 1 base short, with 11 bases between. Germline lookup yields CDR1 GTSNPN and CDR2 SVGIG (reference sequence). Turning to this clonotype: Antigen unknown.

Sample: blood. This chain uses TRBV30 with TRBJ1-1, with D possibly matching TRBD1 (6 bases). This sequence was found in a man aged 45-65 years with Graves' hyperthyroidism. The CDR3 DNA reads TGTGCCTGGCAGACGACAGGGAACACTGAAGCTTTCTTT. It translates to CAWQTTGNTEAFF.